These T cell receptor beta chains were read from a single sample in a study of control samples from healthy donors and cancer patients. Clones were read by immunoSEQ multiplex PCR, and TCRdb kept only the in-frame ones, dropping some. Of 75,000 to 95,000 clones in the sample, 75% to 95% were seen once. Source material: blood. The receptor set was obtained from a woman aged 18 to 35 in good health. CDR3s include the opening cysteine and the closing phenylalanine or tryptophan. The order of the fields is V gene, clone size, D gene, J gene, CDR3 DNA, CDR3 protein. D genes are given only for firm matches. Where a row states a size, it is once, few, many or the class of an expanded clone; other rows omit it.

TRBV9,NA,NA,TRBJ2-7,TGTGCCAGCAGCGTAGAGGTACAGGCCTACGAGCAGTACTTC,CASSVEVQAYEQYF
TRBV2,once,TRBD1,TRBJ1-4,TGTGCCAGCAGTGCGGACAGGGCGGGGGATGAAAAACTGTTTTTT,CASSADRAGDEKLFF
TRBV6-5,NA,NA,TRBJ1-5,TGTGCCAGCAGCCCCGGACCGAATAATCAGCCCCAGCATTTT,CASSPGPNNQPQHF
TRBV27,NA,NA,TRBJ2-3,TGTGCCAGCAGTTACGGGGGAGCAGATACGCAGTATTTT,CASSYGGADTQYF
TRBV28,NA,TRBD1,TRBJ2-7,TGTGCCAGCAGCCGACAGGGGGGAATCTCCTACGAGCAGTACTTC,CASSRQGGISYEQYF
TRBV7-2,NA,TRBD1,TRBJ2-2,TGTGCCAGCAGCTTGGATCCCAGGGGGTTGATTCCCGGGGAGCTGTTTTTT,CASSLDPRGLIPGELFF
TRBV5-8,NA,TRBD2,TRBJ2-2,TGTGCCAGCAGCCAGACTAGCTGGAACACCGGGGAGCTGTTTTTT,CASSQTSWNTGELFF
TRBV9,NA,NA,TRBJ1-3,TGTGCCAGCAGCGGGACCACTCTTTTCTCTGGAAACACCATATATTTT,CASSGTTLFSGNTIYF
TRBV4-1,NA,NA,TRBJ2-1,TGCGCCAGCAGCCAAAGGGCTAGCGCTTACAATGAGCAGTTCTTC,CASSQRASAYNEQFF
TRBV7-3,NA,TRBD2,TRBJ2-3,TGTGCCAGCAGCTTCGGGGGAGGGAGGGGCGCAGATACGCAGTATTTT,CASSFGGGRGADTQYF
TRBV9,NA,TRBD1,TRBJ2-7,TGTGCCAGCAGCCCGAGCTGGGGACAGAGTAGCGAGCAGTACTTC,CASSPSWGQSSEQYF
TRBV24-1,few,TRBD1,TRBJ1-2,TGTGCCACCAGTGAAGACAGGGATGGCTACACCTTC,CATSEDRDGYTF
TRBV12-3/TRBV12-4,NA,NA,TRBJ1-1,TGTGCCAGCAGTTTTGTGAGGAACACTGAAGCTTTCTTT,CASSFVRNTEAFF
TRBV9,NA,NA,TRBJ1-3,TGTGCCAGCAGCGTACATCAGTCGTCTGGAAACACCATATATTTT,CASSVHQSSGNTIYF
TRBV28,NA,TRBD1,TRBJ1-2,TGTGCCAGCACCCGACAGGGGACGGATGGCTACACCTTC,CASTRQGTDGYTF
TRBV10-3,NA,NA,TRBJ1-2,TGTGCCATCAGTGAGGACGTCTCCGGTGGCTACACCTTC,CAISEDVSGGYTF
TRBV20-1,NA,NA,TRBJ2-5,TGCAGTGCTAATGATGGACTAAGTCTTCAAGAGACCCAGTACTTC,CSANDGLSLQETQYF
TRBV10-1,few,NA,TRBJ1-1,TGCGCCAGCAGTGATCGGGGGAACACTGAAGCTTTCTTT,CASSDRGNTEAFF
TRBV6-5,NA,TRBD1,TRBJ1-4,TGTGCCAGCAGTTACGACAGGGGGCGGGGGAATGAAAAACTGTTTTTT,CASSYDRGRGNEKLFF
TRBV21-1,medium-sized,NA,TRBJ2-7,TGTGCCAGCAGCGACACCTACGAGCAGTACTTC,CASSDTYEQYF
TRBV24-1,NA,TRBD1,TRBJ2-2,TGTGCCACCAGTGACCCGGGACAGGGGGGAACCGGGGAGCTGTTTTTT,CATSDPGQGGTGELFF
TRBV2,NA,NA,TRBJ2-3,TGTGCCAGCAGCACAGATTCACGCACAGATACGCAGTATTTT,CASSTDSRTDTQYF
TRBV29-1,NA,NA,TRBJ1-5,TGCCCCTCGGGACCCACCATGGGCTTGGGTAATCAGCCCCAGCATTTT,CPSGPTMGLGNQPQHF
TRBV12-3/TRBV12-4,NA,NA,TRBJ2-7,TGTGCCAGCAGTTTAGGAGATTACGAGCAGTACTTC,CASSLGDYEQYF
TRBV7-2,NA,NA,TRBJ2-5,TGTGCCAGCAGCTTAAAGGGGGTGGAGTACTTC,CASSLKGVEYF
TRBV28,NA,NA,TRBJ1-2,TGTGCCAGCAGGGACATGACTAACTATGGCTACACCTTC,CASRDMTNYGYTF
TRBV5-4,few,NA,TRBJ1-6,TGTGCCAGCAGCTCTCAAAATCGGCAGGGGAATTCACCCCTCCACTTT,CASSSQNRQGNSPLHF
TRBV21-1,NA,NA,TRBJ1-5,TGTGCCAGCAGACGACCCTTTCAGCCCCAGCATTTT,CASRRPFQPQHF
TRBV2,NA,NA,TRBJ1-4,TGTGCCAGCAATGAGGGACTTAATGAAAAACTGTTTTTT,CASNEGLNEKLFF
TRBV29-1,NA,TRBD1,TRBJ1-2,TGCAGCGTTATCCTACAGGGGGCAGGTGATGGCTACACCTTC,CSVILQGAGDGYTF
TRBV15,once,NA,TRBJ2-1,TGTGCCACCAGCAGAGATATGCCCCAGAACGCCTACAATGAGCAGTTCTTC,CATSRDMPQNAYNEQFF
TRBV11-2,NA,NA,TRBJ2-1,TGTGCCAGCAGCCTTTTCTGGGGGGAGCAGTTCTTC,CASSLFWGEQFF
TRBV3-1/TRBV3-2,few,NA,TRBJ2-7,TGTGCCAGCAGCTACAGGGTTGATGGCGAGCAGTACTTC,CASSYRVDGEQYF
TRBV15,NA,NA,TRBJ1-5,TGTGCCACCAGCAGAGATCTTCATAGCAATCAGCCCCAGCATTTT,CATSRDLHSNQPQHF
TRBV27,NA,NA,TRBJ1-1,TGTGCCAGCAGTTTAGAGGTGCGGTCTGAAGCTTTCTTT,CASSLEVRSEAFF
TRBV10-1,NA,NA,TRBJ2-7,TGCGCCAGCAGTGAGTCCCGAGGGATCACCTACGAGCAGTACTTC,CASSESRGITYEQYF
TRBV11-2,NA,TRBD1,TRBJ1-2,TGTGCCAGCAGCTCACTGACAGGGGAGGGCTACACCTTC,CASSSLTGEGYTF
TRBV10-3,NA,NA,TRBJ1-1,TGTGCCATCAGTGATGTAGGGGTCACTGAAGCTTTCTTT,CAISDVGVTEAFF
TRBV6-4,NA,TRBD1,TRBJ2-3,TGTGCCAGCAGTGACTCCGGAAGACAGGGCCCCACAGATACGCAGTATTTT,CASSDSGRQGPTDTQYF
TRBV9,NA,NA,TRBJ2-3,TGTGCCAGCAGCGAACGGGACAATACGCAGTATTTT,CASSERDNTQYF
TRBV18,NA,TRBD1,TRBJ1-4,TGTGCCAGCTCTCTTTCCGGGACAGGGAATGAAAAACTGTTTTTT,CASSLSGTGNEKLFF
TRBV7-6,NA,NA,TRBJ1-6,TGTGCCAGCAGCTTAGAGGCAGGGACTATAAATTCACCCCTCCACTTT,CASSLEAGTINSPLHF
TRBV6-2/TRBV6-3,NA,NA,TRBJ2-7,TGTGCCAGCAGTCGACCCGGGACACGGAACTACGAGCAGTACTTC,CASSRPGTRNYEQYF
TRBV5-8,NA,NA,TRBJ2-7,TGTGCCAGCAGCTGGGGAGAGAACTCCTACGAGCAGTACTTC,CASSWGENSYEQYF
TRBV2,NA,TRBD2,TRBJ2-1,TGTGCCAGCACCCGACTAGCGGGAGACTACAATGAGCAGTTCTTC,CASTRLAGDYNEQFF